The T cell receptor beta chain under discussion was sequenced for a study of graft-versus-host responses after intestinal transplantation. Turning to the study itself: Transplants were multivisceral, liver-intestinal, or isolated intestinal. General study points: Peak circulating GvH clone levels tracked with early post-transplant HvG declines.

TCRdb's table, derived via immunoSEQ multiplex PCR, lists solely in-frame clones and lacks some. The profile covers about 60,000 clones, with 89% appearing a single time and about 1.6% taken by the ten largest. This CDR3 spans 16 amino acids. The J segment lost 7 bases and the V segment lost 4 bases, leaving 11 bases of the junction unmatched. Germline V gene lookup returns CDR1 SGHNT and CDR2 YYREEE (reference sequence). In its sample, this clone was seen once. Its specificity is not known. Processing released intraepithelial and lamina propria lymphocytes from the graft tissue. The source of this sequence is a human patient who received an intestinal transplant, so some T cells may come from the graft donor. This chain connects TRBV5-4 to TRBJ2-1, with 10 nucleotides matching TRBD2. The material sequenced was ileum tissue, taken more than 350 days after transplant. Here the CDR3 reads CASSRASGSRENEQFF. For the CDR3, the DNA is TGTGCCAGCAGCAGGGCTAGCGGGAGTCGGGAGAATGAGCAGTTCTTC.